These T cell receptor beta chains were read from a single sample in a study of cytomegalovirus exposure and HLA in healthy donors. Here immunoSEQ multiplex PCR was the method, and the copy in TCRdb shows in-frame clones only, minus some. The sample contains around 230,000 clones, approximately 84% of which appear only once. Sequencing was done on a sample of PBMCs. These receptors all stem from a woman in her 30s in good health and CMV-seropositive. The CDR3 runs from the conserved cysteine through the conserved F or W. The D gene is left open where the match is weak. The listing skips clone size in some rows; elsewhere it reads once, few, many or a size class.

clone size	J gene	V gene	CDR3 length	D gene	CDR3 DNA	CDR3 protein
once	TRBJ2-5	TRBV7-6	13	.	TGTGCCAGCAGCGAATCAGGGGAAGAGACCCAGTACTTC	CASSESGEETQYF
.	TRBJ1-2	TRBV6-1	14	TRBD1	TGTGCCAGCAGCTCCTCGCAGGGGGCGGGCGGCTACACCTTC	CASSSSQGAGGYTF
.	TRBJ2-7	TRBV20-1	11	.	TGCAGTGCTGGTCCAGCGACCGAGCAGTACTTC	CSAGPATEQYF
.	TRBJ2-3	TRBV7-2	16	TRBD2	TGTGCCAGCAGCTTAGTGGGGACTAGCGGGAGTAGCTCGCAGTATTTT	CASSLVGTSGSSSQYF
few	TRBJ2-1	TRBV10-2	16	TRBD2	TGCGCCAGCAGTGAGGTATCTAGCGGGACCTACAATGAGCAGTTCTTC	CASSEVSSGTYNEQFF
.	TRBJ1-1	TRBV30	12	.	TGTGCCTGGAAATCAGGTCCCACTGAAGCTTTCTTT	CAWKSGPTEAFF
.	TRBJ1-3	TRBV29-1	14	TRBD1	TGCAGCGTAACAGGGGCACGCTCTGGAAACACCATATATTTT	CSVTGARSGNTIYF
.	TRBJ2-3	TRBV6-5	14	TRBD2	TGTGCCAGCAGTCGTCGGACTAGCGGGGATACGCAGTATTTT	CASSRRTSGDTQYF
.	TRBJ1-1	TRBV5-1	14	TRBD1	TGCGCCAGCACGCCGACAGGGTTGAACACTGAAGCTTTCTTT	CASTPTGLNTEAFF
few	TRBJ2-1	TRBV18	12	.	TGTGCCAGCTCACCATCCGGTCTTGAGCAGTTCTTC	CASSPSGLEQFF
.	TRBJ1-2	TRBV7-8	14	TRBD1	TGTGCCAGCAGCTTCTCAGGGGGGAACTATGGCTACACCTTC	CASSFSGGNYGYTF
.	TRBJ1-3	TRBV30	16	.	TGTGCCTGGAGTGTACACGGACAAACCTCTGGAAACACCATATATTTT	CAWSVHGQTSGNTIYF
.	TRBJ2-7	TRBV9	16	.	TGTGCCAGCAGCGCGGAGTGGGGGGAGGCCCCTTACGAGCAGTACTTC	CASSAEWGEAPYEQYF
.	TRBJ2-7	TRBV11-1	13	.	TGTGCCAGCAGCTTCGACAGATCATACGAGCAGTACTTC	CASSFDRSYEQYF
.	TRBJ2-7	TRBV4-1	12	TRBD1	TGCGCCAGCAGCCAAGATGGACAGGGGCTCTACTTC	CASSQDGQGLYF
.	TRBJ1-1	TRBV2	13	.	TGTGCCAGCAGTGTAGAGGGGAACACTGAAGCTTTCTTT	CASSVEGNTEAFF
.	TRBJ2-1	TRBV27	13	.	TGTGCCAGCCGGGGGTTCCTAGGGAATGAGCAGTTCTTC	CASRGFLGNEQFF
once	TRBJ2-4	TRBV18	14	TRBD1	TGTGCCAGCTCACGGGGACAGATTGAGGGCATTCAGTACTTC	CASSRGQIEGIQYF
once	TRBJ1-4	TRBV21-1	16	.	TGTGCCAGCAGCAGTGGGACAGGGGGCCGGGGTGAAAAACTGTTTTTT	CASSSGTGGRGEKLFF
.	TRBJ2-7	TRBV5-1	14	TRBD2	TGCGCCAGCAGCCAGACTAGCGGATCCTACGAGCAGTACTTC	CASSQTSGSYEQYF
.	TRBJ2-7	TRBV11-2	14	TRBD1	TGTGCCAGCAGCTCTACAGGGGTGAGGTACGAGCAGTACTTC	CASSSTGVRYEQYF
.	TRBJ2-7	TRBV27	12	.	TGTGCCAGCGGAGAGGTGTCCTACGAGCAGTACTTC	CASGEVSYEQYF
.	TRBJ1-1	TRBV7-9	15	.	TGTGCCAGCAGCTTCACAGGACAGTACCCTACTGAAGCTTTCTTT	CASSFTGQYPTEAFF
.	TRBJ1-1	TRBV5-6	14	.	TGTGCCAGCAGCCCAACAGGGCTGAACACTGAAGCTTTCTTT	CASSPTGLNTEAFF
.	TRBJ1-2	TRBV2	11	.	TGTGCCAGCATGAAAGGGGGAGGCTACACCTTC	CASMKGGGYTF
once	TRBJ2-1	TRBV28	15	.	TGTGCCAGCAGCCCCCTAGATGGGTCCTACAATGAGCAGTTCTTC	CASSPLDGSYNEQFF